The clone carrying this TCR beta chain appeared a few times. Its specificity is not known. A second PCR of 7 to 11 cycles used a sample-barcoded 5' primer and a J-beta primer mix. Each cDNA molecule was tagged by a template-switch adaptor with 12 random nucleotides. Every sample produced at least 2.5 million CDR3-containing paired-end reads. TCRdb re-derived calls from the 5' RACE reads in MiXCR, one entry per CDR3 protein. Here the sample spans some 700,000 distinct CDR3 sequences, roughly 44% being singletons. The V and J ends lost 0 bases and 5 bases, in that order; junction bases with no gene match: 5. The germline CDR1 and CDR2 sequences are DFQATT and SNEGSKA (reference sequence). The CDR3 loop spans 14 amino acids. The data stem from a study of blood T cells in healthy people across ages. Study observations and caveats: Per million T cells, TCR beta diversity dropped about linearly as age rose.

Drawing of peripheral blood yielded roughly 9.3 milliliters from each donor. The V and J genes are TRBV20-1 and TRBJ2-5; 8 bases map to TRBD2. The receptor comes from a woman aged 55-75 years in good health. Sequenced sample: blood. CDR3 nucleotide sequence: TGCAGTGCTAGAGATTCGGCTAGCGGGGAGACCCAGTACTTC. This gives the protein CSARDSASGETQYF.